This TCR beta chain emerged from a study of molecular identifiers for immune sequencing clone quantification. This clonotype was picked up many times. Its antigen is still unknown. TCRdb reanalysed the PCR reads using MiXCR and keeps one entry per CDR3 protein. The sample has about 640,000 distinct CDR3 sequences, 15% to 20% seen once. Germline CDR1 is SGHVS and CDR2 is FNYEAQ. V was trimmed by 0 bases and J by 4 bases, leaving 7 bases between them. The CDR3 contains 13 residues. Study results and caveats: Clones above 20 RNA copies held over 98% of effector molecules, under 1% in naive cells.

The source is a human donor in good health. Some libraries in this study had Jurkat cell RNA spiked in. The sequenced sample was naive CD8+ T cells from blood, with Jurkat cell RNA spiked in. Subset: FACS-sorted CD8+CD4-CCR7+CD45RA+ naive T cells. V and J are TRBV7-6 and TRBJ2-7; D remains unclear. The CDR3 nucleotides are TGTGCCAGCAGCTTAGCTCCGCTTTACGAGCAGTACTTC. Its translation is CASSLAPLYEQYF.